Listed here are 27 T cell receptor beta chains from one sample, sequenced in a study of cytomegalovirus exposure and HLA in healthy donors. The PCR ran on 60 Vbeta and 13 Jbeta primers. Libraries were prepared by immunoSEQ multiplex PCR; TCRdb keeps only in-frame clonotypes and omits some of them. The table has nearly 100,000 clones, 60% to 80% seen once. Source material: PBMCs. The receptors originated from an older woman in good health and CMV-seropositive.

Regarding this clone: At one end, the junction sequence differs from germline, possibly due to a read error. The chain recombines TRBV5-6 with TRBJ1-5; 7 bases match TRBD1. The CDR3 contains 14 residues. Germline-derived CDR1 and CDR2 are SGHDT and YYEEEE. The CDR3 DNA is TGTACCAGCAGCACACAGGGGCGCGGGCAGCCCCAGCATTTT. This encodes CTSSTQGRGQPQHF.

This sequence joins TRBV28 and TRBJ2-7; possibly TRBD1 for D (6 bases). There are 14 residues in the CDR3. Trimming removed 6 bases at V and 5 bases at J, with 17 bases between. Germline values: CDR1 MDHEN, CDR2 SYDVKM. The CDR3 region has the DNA TGTGCCAGCAGCCCGGACAGCACAACTGACGAGCAGTACTTC. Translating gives CASSPDSTTDEQYF.

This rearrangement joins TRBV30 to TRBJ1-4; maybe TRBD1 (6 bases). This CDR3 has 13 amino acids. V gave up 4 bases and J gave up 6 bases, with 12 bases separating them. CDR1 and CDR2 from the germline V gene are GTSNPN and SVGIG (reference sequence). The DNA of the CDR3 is TGTGCCTGGACGGACAGAATTTATGAAAAACTGTTTTTT. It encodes CAWTDRIYEKLFF.

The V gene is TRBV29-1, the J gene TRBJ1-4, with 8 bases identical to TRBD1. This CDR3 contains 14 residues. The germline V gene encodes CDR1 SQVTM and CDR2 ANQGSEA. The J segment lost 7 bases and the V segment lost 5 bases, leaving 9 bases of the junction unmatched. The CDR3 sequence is CSVLLGDRREKLFF. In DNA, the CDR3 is TGCAGCGTTCTACTCGGGGACAGGCGTGAAAAACTGTTTTTT.

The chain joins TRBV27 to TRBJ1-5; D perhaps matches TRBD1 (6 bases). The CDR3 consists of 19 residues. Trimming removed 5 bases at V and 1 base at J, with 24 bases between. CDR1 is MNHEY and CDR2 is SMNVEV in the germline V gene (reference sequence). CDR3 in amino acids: CASSVRGGVGGGSNQPQHF. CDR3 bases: TGTGCCAGCAGTGTTAGGGGGGGCGTCGGGGGTGGAAGCAATCAGCCCCAGCATTTT.

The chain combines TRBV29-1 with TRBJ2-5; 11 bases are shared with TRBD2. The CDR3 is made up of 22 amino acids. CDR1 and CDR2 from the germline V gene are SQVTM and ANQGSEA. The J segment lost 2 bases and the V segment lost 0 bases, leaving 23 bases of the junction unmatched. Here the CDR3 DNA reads TGCAGCGTTGAAGATTTCGTCCGGCTTACTAGCGGGAGCTCGTTTCGTCAAGAGACCCAGTACTTC. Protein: CSVEDFVRLTSGSSFRQETQYF.

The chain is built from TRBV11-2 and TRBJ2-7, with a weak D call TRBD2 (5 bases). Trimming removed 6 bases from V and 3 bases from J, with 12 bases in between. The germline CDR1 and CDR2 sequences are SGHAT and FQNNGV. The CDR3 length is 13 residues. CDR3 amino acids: CASRRVRDYEQYF. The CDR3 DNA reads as TGTGCCAGCAGACGTGTCCGGGACTACGAGCAGTACTTC.

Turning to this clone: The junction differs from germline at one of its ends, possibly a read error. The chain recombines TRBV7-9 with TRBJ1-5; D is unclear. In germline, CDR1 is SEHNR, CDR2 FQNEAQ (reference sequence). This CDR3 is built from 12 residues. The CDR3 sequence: CSSSPSWQPQHF. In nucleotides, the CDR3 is TGTTCCAGCAGCCCCAGTTGGCAGCCCCAGCATTTT. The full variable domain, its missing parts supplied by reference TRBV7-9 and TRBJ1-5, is DTGVSQNPRHKITKRGQNVTFRCDPISEHNRLYWYRQTLGQGPEFLTYFQNEAQLEKSRLLSDRFSAERPKGSFSTLEIQRTEQGDSAMYLCSSSPSWQPQHFGDGTRLSIL.

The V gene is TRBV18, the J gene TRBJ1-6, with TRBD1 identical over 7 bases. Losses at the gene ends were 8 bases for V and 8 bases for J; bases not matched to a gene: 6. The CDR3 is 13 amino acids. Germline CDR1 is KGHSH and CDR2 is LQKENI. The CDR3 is CASQGVLDSPLHF. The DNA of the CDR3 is TGTGCCAGCCAGGGGGTGTTGGATTCACCCCTCCACTTT.

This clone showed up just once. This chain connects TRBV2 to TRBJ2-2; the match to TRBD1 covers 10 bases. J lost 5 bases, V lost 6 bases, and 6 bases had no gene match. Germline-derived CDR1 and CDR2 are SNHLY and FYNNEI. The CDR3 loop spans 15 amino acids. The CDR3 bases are TGTGCCAGCAGATTGGGGACAGGGGTAACCGGGGAGCTGTTTTTT. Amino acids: CASRLGTGVTGELFF.

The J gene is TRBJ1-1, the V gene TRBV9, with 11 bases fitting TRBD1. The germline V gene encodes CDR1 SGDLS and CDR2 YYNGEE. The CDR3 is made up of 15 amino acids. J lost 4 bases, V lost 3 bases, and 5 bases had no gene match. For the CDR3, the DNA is TGTGCCAGCAGCGGGACAGGGGGCGCCGGCACTGAAGCTTTCTTT. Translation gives CASSGTGGAGTEAFF.

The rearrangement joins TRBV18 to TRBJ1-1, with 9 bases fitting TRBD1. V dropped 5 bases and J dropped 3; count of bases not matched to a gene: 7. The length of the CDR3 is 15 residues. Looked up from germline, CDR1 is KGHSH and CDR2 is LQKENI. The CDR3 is CASSWVTGGYTEAFF. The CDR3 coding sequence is TGTGCCAGCTCATGGGTGACAGGGGGTTACACTGAAGCTTTCTTT. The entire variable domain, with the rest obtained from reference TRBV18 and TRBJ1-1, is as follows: NAGVMQNPRHLVRRRGQEARLRCSPMKGHSHVYWYRQLPEEGLKFMVYLQKENIIDESGMPKERFSAEFPKEGPSILRIQQVVRGDSAAYFCASSWVTGGYTEAFFGQGTRLTVV.

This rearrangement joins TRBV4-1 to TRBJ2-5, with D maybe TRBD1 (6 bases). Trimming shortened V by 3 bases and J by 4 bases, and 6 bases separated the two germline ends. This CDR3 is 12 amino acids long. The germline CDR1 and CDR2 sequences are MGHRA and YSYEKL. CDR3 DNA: TGCGCCAGCAGCCAGACAGGAGAGACCCAGTACTTC. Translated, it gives CASSQTGETQYF.

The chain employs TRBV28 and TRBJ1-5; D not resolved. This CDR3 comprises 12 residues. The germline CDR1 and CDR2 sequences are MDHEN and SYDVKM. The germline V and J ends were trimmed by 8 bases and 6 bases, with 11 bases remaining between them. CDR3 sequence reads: CASSGRGQPQHF. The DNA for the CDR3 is TGTGCCAGCTCTGGTCGGGGTCAGCCCCAGCATTTT.

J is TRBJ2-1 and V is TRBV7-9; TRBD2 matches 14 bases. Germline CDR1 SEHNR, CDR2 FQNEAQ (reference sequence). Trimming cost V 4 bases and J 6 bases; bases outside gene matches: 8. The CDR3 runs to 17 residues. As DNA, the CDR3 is TGTGCCAGCAGCTCAACTAGGGGACTAGCGGGAGTCAATGAGCAGTTCTTC. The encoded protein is CASSSTRGLAGVNEQFF.

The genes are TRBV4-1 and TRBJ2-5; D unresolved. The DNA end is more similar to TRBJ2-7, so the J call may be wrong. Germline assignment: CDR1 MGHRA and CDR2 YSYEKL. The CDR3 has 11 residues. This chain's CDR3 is CASSHMNEQYF. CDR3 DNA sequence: TGCGCCAGCAGCCACATGAACGAGCAGTACTTC.

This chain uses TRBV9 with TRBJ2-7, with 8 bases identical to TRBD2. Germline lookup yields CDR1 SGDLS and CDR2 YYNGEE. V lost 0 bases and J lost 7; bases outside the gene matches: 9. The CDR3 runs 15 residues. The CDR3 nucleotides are TGTGCCAGCAGCGTAGACCCAGCGGGAGTGCAAGAGCAGTACTTC. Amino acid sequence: CASSVDPAGVQEQYF.

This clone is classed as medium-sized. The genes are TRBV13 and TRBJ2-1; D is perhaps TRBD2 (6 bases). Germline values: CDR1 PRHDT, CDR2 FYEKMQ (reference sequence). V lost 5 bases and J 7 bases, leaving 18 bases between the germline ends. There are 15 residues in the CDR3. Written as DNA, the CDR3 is TGTGCCAGCAGCGCCGGTAGCGGAGGAAGGAATGAGCAGTTCTTC. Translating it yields CASSAGSGGRNEQFF. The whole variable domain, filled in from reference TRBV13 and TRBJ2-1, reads AAGVIQSPRHLIKEKRETATLKCYPIPRHDTVYWYQQGPGQDPQFLISFYEKMQSDKGSIPDRFSAQQFSDYHSELNMSSLELGDSALYFCASSAGSGGRNEQFFGPGTRLTVL.

This CDR3 is CASSPGSGTLSGYTF. CDR3 DNA: TGCGCCAGCAGTCCGGGGTCGGGGACATTGAGTGGCTACACCTTC. The chain couples TRBV5-1 to TRBJ1-2; D might be TRBD1 (6 bases). Germline loops: CDR1 SGHRS, CDR2 YFSETQ. The CDR3 has 15 residues. V shed 5 bases and J shed 7 bases, with 21 bases lying between them.

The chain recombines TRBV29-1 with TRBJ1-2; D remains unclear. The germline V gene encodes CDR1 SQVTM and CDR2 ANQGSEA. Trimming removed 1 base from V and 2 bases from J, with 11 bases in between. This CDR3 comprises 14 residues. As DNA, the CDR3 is TGCAGCGTTGAAGGGACCGAGGGAAACTATGGCTACACCTTC. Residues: CSVEGTEGNYGYTF. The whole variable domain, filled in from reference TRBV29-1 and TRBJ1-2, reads SAVISQKPSRDICQRGTSLTIQCQVDSQVTMMFWYRQQPGQSLTLIATANQGSEATYESGFVIDKFPISRPNLTFSTLTVSNMSPEDSSIYLCSVEGTEGNYGYTFGSGTRLTVV.

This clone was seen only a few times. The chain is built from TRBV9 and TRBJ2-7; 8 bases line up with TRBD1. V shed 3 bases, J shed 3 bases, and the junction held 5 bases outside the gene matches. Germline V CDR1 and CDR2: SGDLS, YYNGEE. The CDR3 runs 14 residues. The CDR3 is CASSAADRGYEQYF. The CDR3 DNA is TGTGCCAGCAGCGCCGCCGACAGGGGCTACGAGCAGTACTTC.

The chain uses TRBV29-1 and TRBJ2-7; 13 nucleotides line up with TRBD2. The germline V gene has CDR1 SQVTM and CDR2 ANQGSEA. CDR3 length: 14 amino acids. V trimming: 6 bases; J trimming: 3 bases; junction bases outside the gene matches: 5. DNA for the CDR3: TGCAGCGTAGTAGGACTAGCGGGAGACTACGAGCAGTACTTC. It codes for CSVVGLAGDYEQYF.

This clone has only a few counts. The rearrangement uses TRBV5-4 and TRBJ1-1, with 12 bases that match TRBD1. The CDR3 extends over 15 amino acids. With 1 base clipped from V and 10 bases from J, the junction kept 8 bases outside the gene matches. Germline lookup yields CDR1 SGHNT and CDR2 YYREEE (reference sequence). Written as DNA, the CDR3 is TGTGCCAGCAGCTTGAGCCGGGACAGGGGGCTGGGAGCTTTCTTT. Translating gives CASSLSRDRGLGAFF.

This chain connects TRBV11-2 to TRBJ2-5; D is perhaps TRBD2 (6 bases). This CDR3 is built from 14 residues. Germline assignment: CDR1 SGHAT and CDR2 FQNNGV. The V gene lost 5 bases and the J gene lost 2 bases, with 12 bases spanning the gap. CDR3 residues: CASSPGDSQETQYF. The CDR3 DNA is TGTGCCAGCAGCCCCGGGGACTCTCAAGAGACCCAGTACTTC.

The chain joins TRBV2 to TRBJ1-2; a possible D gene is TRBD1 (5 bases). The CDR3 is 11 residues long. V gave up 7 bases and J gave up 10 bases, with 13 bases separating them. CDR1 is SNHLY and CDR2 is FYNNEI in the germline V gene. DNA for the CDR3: TGTGCCAGCATGCGGGGCGGGCTCTACACCTTC. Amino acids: CASMRGGLYTF.

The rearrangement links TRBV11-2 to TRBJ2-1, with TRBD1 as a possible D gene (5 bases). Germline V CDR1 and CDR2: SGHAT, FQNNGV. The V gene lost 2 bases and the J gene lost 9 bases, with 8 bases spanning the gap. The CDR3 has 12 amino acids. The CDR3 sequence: CASSLSQGEQFF. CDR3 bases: TGTGCCAGCAGCTTATCCCAGGGTGAGCAGTTCTTC. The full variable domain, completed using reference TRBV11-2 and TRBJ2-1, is EAGVAQSPRYKIIEKRQSVAFWCNPISGHATLYWYQQILGQGPKLLIQFQNNGVVDDSQLPKDRFSAERLKGVDSTLKIQPAKLEDSAVYLCASSLSQGEQFFGPGTRLTVL.

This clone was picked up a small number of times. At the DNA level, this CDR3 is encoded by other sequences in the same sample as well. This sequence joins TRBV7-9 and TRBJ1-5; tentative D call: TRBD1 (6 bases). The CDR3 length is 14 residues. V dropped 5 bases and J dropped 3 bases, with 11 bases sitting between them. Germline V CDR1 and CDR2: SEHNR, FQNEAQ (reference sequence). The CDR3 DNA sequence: TGTGCCAGCAGCCCGTGGACAGACAATCAGCCCCAGCATTTT. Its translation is CASSPWTDNQPQHF. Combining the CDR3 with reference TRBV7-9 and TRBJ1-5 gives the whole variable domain DTGVSQNPRHKITKRGQNVTFRCDPISEHNRLYWYRQTLGQGPEFLTYFQNEAQLEKSRLLSDRFSAERPKGSFSTLEIQRTEQGDSAMYLCASSPWTDNQPQHFGDGTRLSIL.